This T cell receptor beta chain was identified in a study of breast tumors, draining lymph nodes, adjacent tissues. In regard to this clonotype: A much bigger clone sits one base away, suggesting this may be a read error.

One entry per CDR3 protein results from TCRdb running MiXCR on the multiplex PCR reads. The repertoire consists of some 100,000 distinct CDR3 sequences, with about 20% occurring once and the leading ten covering 1% to 1.5%. The CDR3 has 16 amino acids. The V and J ends lost 3 bases and 8 bases, in that order; junction bases with no gene match: 13. The V gene's germline CDR1 is SGHRS and CDR2 YFSETQ. Breast cancer patients provided tissue from their axillary draining lymph nodes. Sequenced: axillary lymph node tissue. The chain links TRBV5-1 to TRBJ2-1; 8 bases fit TRBD2. The source is a female donor with breast cancer. Some clones in this sample may be carry-over from other donors' samples. CDR3 residues: CASSSGGVGARDEQFF. In nucleotides, the CDR3 is TGCGCCAGCAGCTCGGGGGGGGTAGGGGCTCGAGATGAGCAGTTCTTC.